This TCR beta chain stems from a study of beta chain features in type 1 diabetes. Study overall: The examined sorted cells totaled about 110 million across samples.

The CDR3 is 14 residues long. The trim removed 3 bases at V and 6 bases at J, leaving 6 bases unmatched. Germline V gene lookup returns CDR1 SGDLS and CDR2 YYNGEE. Study-wide findings and caveats: Patients with Type 1 diabetes showed moderately but significantly shorter TCRB CDR3s in all four CD4+ subsets.

Every bit of the isolated RNA underwent reverse transcription, so sequencing read expressed TCRB transcripts. TCRdb's table, derived via immunoSEQ multiplex PCR, lists solely in-frame clones and lacks some. Of fewer than 300,000 clones listed, 9.5% to 13% are singletons. On this clone itself: Its specificity is not known.

Every donor provided one heparinised blood draw, which averaged about 110 mL. Sequenced: naive CD4+ T cells from blood. The genes are TRBV9 and TRBJ1-2; 9 nucleotides align to TRBD1. The receptor's source is a man younger than 45 with type 1 diabetes. In DNA form, the CDR3 reads TGTGCCAGCAGCGCACGACAGGGGGTGGATGGCTACACCTTC. Translating it yields CASSARQGVDGYTF.